A single sample gave rise to the 25 T cell receptor beta chains below, sequenced in a study of CD8 T cells in ankylosing spondylitis. One entry per CDR3 protein, called by TCRdb with MiXCR from the 5' RACE reads. The table lists 200,000 to 250,000 distinct CDR3 sequences, around 20% of them singletons. These receptors are not linked to any known antigen. General study findings and limits: For ankylosing spondylitis blood, a TCR beta motif of eight or nine highly homologous variants appeared characteristic.

The sample consisted of blood, either unsorted or a sorted T cell fraction (not recorded which). Source of these receptors: a male donor with ankylosing spondylitis.

The sample holds many counts of this clonotype. The chain links TRBV20-1 to TRBJ1-1, with D possibly being TRBD1 (6 bases). Trimming took 3 bases from V and 4 from J, leaving 18 bases between them. Germline assignment: CDR1 DFQATT and CDR2 SNEGSKA (reference sequence). The CDR3 loop spans 15 amino acids. The CDR3 DNA follows: TGCAGTGCTAGTAGCAGGGGCAGGGGAAGCACTGAAGCTTTCTTT. Amino acids: CSASSRGRGSTEAFF.

This clonotype was picked up many times. CDR3 nucleotides: TGCGCCAGCAGCCCGCGACTAGCTCCCGGGGAGCTGTTTTTT. It specifies CASSPRLAPGELFF. The chain is built from TRBV4-3 and TRBJ2-2, with 7 bases lining up with TRBD2. The CDR3 totals 14 residues. Looked up from germline, CDR1 is LGHNA and CDR2 is YSLEER. With 4 bases clipped from V and 6 bases from J, the junction kept 5 bases outside the gene matches.

This clonotype appeared a few times. The chain carries TRBV9 and TRBJ2-1, with 12 bases fitting TRBD2. The CDR3 runs 16 residues. CDR1 SGDLS and CDR2 YYNGEE come from the germline V gene. V shed 3 bases and J 3 bases; nucleotides not matched to a gene: 4. CDR3 nucleotide sequence: TGTGCCAGCAGCGCCGGACTAGCGGGGAGCTACAATGAGCAGTTCTTC. Translated: CASSAGLAGSYNEQFF.

The chain recombines TRBV29-1 with TRBJ2-2, with D unclear. The CDR3 runs to 11 residues. The V and J ends lost 5 bases and 7 bases respectively, with 8 bases between them. CDR1 is SQVTM and CDR2 is ANQGSEA in the germline V gene. The CDR3 here is CSVPGGGELFF. CDR3 nucleotide sequence: TGCAGCGTTCCCGGCGGCGGGGAGCTGTTTTTT.

This clonotype was seen at least ten times. The chain combines TRBV12-3 or TRBV12-4 with TRBJ2-5, with 7 positions matching TRBD1. V shed 0 bases and J 1 base; nucleotides not matched to a gene: 2. The CDR3 runs 15 residues. The CDR3: CASSLAGTAQETQYF. The CDR3 coding sequence is TGTGCCAGCAGTTTAGCAGGGACAGCCCAAGAGACCCAGTACTTC.

V and J are TRBV12-3 or TRBV12-4 and TRBJ2-1; 8 nucleotides agree with TRBD2. V dropped 5 bases and J dropped 0; count of bases not matched to a gene: 15. The CDR3 totals 19 residues. In DNA form, the CDR3 reads TGTGCCAGCAGTCCTGTGGACGGGAGGGGTCGTCGCTCCTACAATGAGCAGTTCTTC. Protein: CASSPVDGRGRRSYNEQFF.

The V and J genes are TRBV27 and TRBJ1-5; D uncertain. This CDR3 is built from 15 residues. Trimming removed 2 bases from V and 1 base from J, with 9 bases in between. From germline, CDR1 is MNHEY and CDR2 SMNVEV (reference sequence). CDR3 bases: TGTGCCAGCAGTTTAACCGGAAAGAGCAATCAGCCCCAGCATTTT. The encoded protein is CASSLTGKSNQPQHF.

A remark on this clonotype: The junction differs from germline at one of its ends, possibly a read error. This chain connects TRBV5-1 to TRBJ2-7; D may match TRBD1 or TRBD2 (5 bases each). Germline V gene lookup returns CDR1 SGHRS and CDR2 YFSETQ. This CDR3 has 15 residues. The CDR3 here is CASSLEQGPAYEQYF. Written as DNA, the CDR3 is TGCGCCAGCAGTTTGGAGCAGGGACCCGCCTACGAGCAGTACTTC. Combining the CDR3 with reference TRBV5-1 and TRBJ2-7 gives the whole variable domain KAGVTQTPRYLIKTRGQQVTLSCSPISGHRSVSWYQQTPGQGLQFLFEYFSETQRNKGNFPGRFSGRQFSNSRSEMNVSTLELGDSALYLCASSLEQGPAYEQYFGPGTRLTVT.

This clonotype was seen a handful of times. The chain carries TRBV7-2 and TRBJ2-3; D is ambiguous. The length of the CDR3 is 14 residues. Germline V gives CDR1 SGHTA, CDR2 FQGNSA. V dropped 7 bases and J dropped 3 bases, with 14 bases sitting between them. The CDR3 reads CASTDSPWTDTQYF. The DNA of the CDR3 is TGTGCCAGCACCGACTCCCCATGGACAGATACGCAGTATTTT.

There are a few counts of this clonotype. The CDR3 sequence is CSARARSGGYEQYF. The CDR3 coding sequence is TGCAGTGCTAGGGCCAGGAGCGGGGGCTACGAGCAGTACTTC. This chain links TRBV20-1 with TRBJ2-7; 8 bases line up with TRBD2. The ends lost 3 bases at V and 3 bases at J; junction bases unmatched: 7. The CDR3 has 14 amino acids. Germline CDR1 reads DFQATT; CDR2 reads SNEGSKA (reference sequence).

This clonotype was seen a few times. The chain uses TRBV11-2 and TRBJ2-3, with D possibly being TRBD2 (6 bases). The ends were cut back, 1 base at V and 5 bases at J, with 10 bases in the middle. Germline lookup yields CDR1 SGHAT and CDR2 FQNNGV. The CDR3 is 14 residues long. This CDR3 is CASSLARLVDTQYF. CDR3 DNA: TGTGCCAGCAGCTTAGCCCGACTAGTAGATACGCAGTATTTT.

The rearrangement joins TRBV5-1 to TRBJ1-1, with TRBD1 as a possible D gene (6 bases). Germline lookup yields CDR1 SGHRS and CDR2 YFSETQ. Trimming removed 5 bases from V and 0 bases from J, with 11 bases in between. The length of the CDR3 is 14 residues. CDR3 amino acids: CASSPGVLNTEAFF. CDR3 nucleotide sequence: TGCGCCAGCAGTCCAGGGGTTTTGAACACTGAAGCTTTCTTT.

This clonotype was seen only a few times. The chain carries TRBV4-3 and TRBJ2-1; weak D call: TRBD2 (6 bases). V was trimmed by 3 bases and J by 4 bases, leaving 13 bases between them. CDR1 is LGHNA and CDR2 is YSLEER in the germline V gene. The length of the CDR3 is 15 residues. In DNA, the CDR3 is TGCGCCAGCAGCCAGGGTGGAGGGGAGTACAATGAGCAGTTCTTC. Its translation is CASSQGGGEYNEQFF.

This clonotype came up many times. The chain uses TRBV29-1 and TRBJ2-7; tentatively, D is TRBD1 (6 bases). The length of the CDR3 is 14 residues. CDR1 is SQVTM and CDR2 is ANQGSEA in the germline V gene. The V and J ends lost 1 base and 3 bases respectively, with 13 bases between them. For the CDR3, the DNA is TGCAGCGTTGAAGGTCCGACAGGAGTCTACGAGCAGTACTTC. Translation: CSVEGPTGVYEQYF.

There are a few counts of this clonotype. The gene calls are TRBV7-6 and TRBJ1-3; no reliable D call. This CDR3 comprises 16 residues. Germline CDR1 is SGHVS and CDR2 is FNYEAQ. Trimming pared 3 bases from V and 8 bases from J, leaving 20 bases between. The CDR3 DNA reads as TGTGCCAGCAGCTTCCCCCCCGTTGAGGCCTTAGACACCATATATTTT. Protein sequence: CASSFPPVEALDTIYF.

This clonotype was counted only a few times. The chain uses TRBV20-1 and TRBJ1-2; the D is unclear. V was cut by 8 bases and J by 2 bases, with 9 bases left in between. Germline V gives CDR1 DFQATT, CDR2 SNEGSKA (reference sequence). The CDR3 contains 11 residues. CDR3 amino acids: CSPFGNYGYTF. The CDR3 DNA is TGCAGTCCCTTCGGAAACTATGGCTACACCTTC.

This clonotype has just a few counts. The chain uses TRBV14 and TRBJ2-1; D unclear. The CDR3 covers 14 residues. V gave up 1 base and J gave up 6 bases, with 10 bases separating them. Germline loops: CDR1 SGHDN, CDR2 FVKESK. Here the CDR3 DNA reads TGTGCCAGCAGCCAAGTGGTTTTGAGCAATGAGCAGTTCTTC. Translating it yields CASSQVVLSNEQFF.

J is TRBJ2-7 and V is TRBV27; no reliable D call. The CDR3 spans 14 residues. The germline V and J ends were trimmed by 3 bases and 4 bases, with 13 bases remaining between them. From germline, CDR1 is MNHEY and CDR2 SMNVEV (reference sequence). CDR3: CASSFTSPGYEQYF. CDR3 bases: TGTGCCAGCAGTTTTACCTCGCCCGGTTACGAGCAGTACTTC.

This chain uses TRBV7-9 with TRBJ2-7, with 7 nucleotides matching TRBD1. The V gene's germline CDR1 is SEHNR and CDR2 FQNEAQ (reference sequence). Trimming removed 4 bases from V and 4 bases from J; junction bases left unmatched: 7. The CDR3 length is 14 residues. This CDR3 is CASSSSRDSYEQYF. CDR3 DNA: TGTGCCAGCAGCTCCTCCCGGGACAGTTACGAGCAGTACTTC.

The V and J genes are TRBV4-1 and TRBJ1-5; D unclear. CDR3 length: 16 amino acids. Trimming took 0 bases from V and 2 from J, leaving 11 bases between them. CDR1 is MGHRA and CDR2 is YSYEKL in the germline V gene. CDR3 coding DNA: TGCGCCAGCAGCCAAGAGGAGGGCTTGGGCAATCAGCCCCAGCATTTT. Its translation is CASSQEEGLGNQPQHF.

The table lists this clonotype with many counts. CDR3 sequence (DNA): TGCAGCGTTGAACGAGGGACCTCGAACACCGGGGAGCTGTTTTTT. This encodes CSVERGTSNTGELFF. This chain joins TRBV29-1 and TRBJ2-2; D assignment may be TRBD1 or TRBD2 (5 bases each). Germline V gene data show CDR1 as SQVTM and CDR2 as ANQGSEA. Trimming left V 2 bases short and J 0 bases short, with 10 bases between. CDR3 length: 15 residues.

The chain uses TRBV19 and TRBJ2-1; D is perhaps TRBD2 (5 bases). The length of the CDR3 is 13 residues. V lost 4 bases and J lost 8, with 12 bases in between. CDR1 LNHDA and CDR2 SQIVND come from the germline V gene (reference sequence). The CDR3 bases are TGTGCCAGTAGTAACTCCATGAGGGATGAGCAGTTCTTC. It encodes CASSNSMRDEQFF.

This chain uses TRBV7-9 with TRBJ1-1; a possible D gene is TRBD1 (6 bases). V was shortened by 6 bases and J by 0 bases, with 14 bases between the two germline ends. Germline loops: CDR1 SEHNR, CDR2 FQNEAQ (reference sequence). The CDR3 extends over 15 amino acids. CDR3: CASSAGVGLNTEAFF. The CDR3 nucleotides read TGTGCCAGCAGTGCAGGGGTGGGATTGAACACTGAAGCTTTCTTT.

This clonotype has more than one count but fewer than ten. This chain connects TRBV7-9 to TRBJ2-2; TRBD2 might be the D (6 bases). CDR1 and CDR2 (germline): SEHNR, FQNEAQ (reference sequence). The V and J ends lost 2 bases and 3 bases respectively, with 13 bases between them. This CDR3 has 16 residues. The CDR3 DNA follows: TGTGCCAGCAGCTTAAAATCGGGGGTGGACACCGGGGAGCTGTTTTTT. It encodes CASSLKSGVDTGELFF.

This clonotype has a handful of counts. The chain links TRBV6-1 to TRBJ1-1; 8 bases are a match to TRBD1. The CDR3 has 15 residues. V lost 5 bases and J lost 5; bases outside the gene matches: 10. CDR1 and CDR2 (germline): MNHNS, SASEGT. CDR3: CASSPQTGAGTEAFF. In DNA, the CDR3 is TGTGCCAGCAGTCCCCAGACAGGGGCGGGGACTGAAGCTTTCTTT.